This T cell receptor (beta chain) was documented in a study of cytomegalovirus exposure and HLA in healthy donors (dated by TCRdb to about 2017). At the level of the whole study: According to an earlier analysis of 587 of the donors, 150 million to 200 million T cells yielded some 120 million unique TCR beta sequences and 276 Gb of sequence data. To study patterns of TCR occurrence, a later analysis re-analyzed previously published TCR beta repertoires from 666 donors and added high-resolution HLA genotyping. Donor age, sex, ethnicity and CMV serostatus were compiled together with the repertoire data. High-throughput TCR immunosequencing, statistical association of individual TCRs with disease status, and machine learning were combined to predict cytomegalovirus infection status. In addition to the first cohort of 666 subjects, a separate validation cohort of 120 different subjects was used. Every discovery cohort repertoire had been produced on one sequencing platform. An earlier analysis of fewer than 750 of the donors used high-throughput TCR beta sequencing to judge whether each TCR beta V gene segment behaved as functional or pseudogenic. Using immunosequencing, the study profiled T cell repertoires from 500 to 800 subjects and related those repertoires to cytomegalovirus serostatus. Typing coverage varied by locus: about 629-640 donors for A, B, C, DRB1 and DQB1; roughly 510 for DQA1; approximately 610 for DPA1; approximately 490 for DPB1. Among 300 to 500 genotyped donors of the cohort, an average of around 240,000 unique TCR beta nucleotide sequences was sequenced per donor, of which approximately 18% were non-productive. The study aimed to test whether cataloging public T cell receptors could reveal signatures of past pathogen exposure. HLA typing covered class I and class II loci at four-digit resolution. A later genetic analysis took genome-wide SNP genotypes for about 65% of the roughly 670 donors and used that subset as a discovery cohort. Rather than drawing on any new phenotypic data, the later analysis identified candidate immune exposures from TCR beta sequences and the way those sequences occurred across donors. Of the roughly 400 genotyped donors, roughly 85% fell in the genetic ancestry cluster associated with self-reported Caucasian donors. Around 320 gigabases of sequencing data and 70 million to 100 million unique TCR sequences were included in an early release covering under 650 HLA-typed donors. A few DR-DQ haplotypes were handled as single units for association and clustering because linkage in the cohort was strong.

As for this clone: What antigen it recognizes has not been identified. No base quality information exists; no much larger clone differs at one position.

Library preparation used the immunoSEQ multiplex PCR assay. The multiplex PCR relied on a mix of 60 forward primers for TCR Vbeta segments and 13 reverse primers for TCR Jbeta segments. Amplification of the CDR3 region of rearranged TCR beta genes was performed with a multiplex PCR assay on genomic DNA. On the Illumina HiSeq System, the amplified TCR beta libraries were sequenced as 87-base-pair reads. Processing in the source paper ran as follows. In a later analysis, tens of millions of unique TCR beta chains were counted across the roughly 670 repertoires, and roughly 11 million of these chains were shared by at least two donors. To remove PCR and sequencing errors, raw reads were error-corrected and collapsed into unique sequences using a nearest-neighbor algorithm that merged closely related sequences. To assign V, D and J gene segments, CDR3 sequences were aligned to IMGT reference sequences. For a sequence to be retained, at least a six-nucleotide match to both a V gene segment and a J gene segment was required. Rearrangements were classified as productive when the CDR3 lacked stop codons and remained in frame with V and J, and all other rearrangements were classified as non-productive. CDR3 was defined according to IMGT convention as the region running from the second conserved V-encoded cysteine to the conserved J-encoded phenylalanine. The earlier analysis of 587 of the donors excluded any sequence lacking an unambiguous match to a single V gene segment. An earlier analysis of 587 of the donors classified V segments as functional when productive rearrangements were above 56.7% and as segregating when the standard deviation between donors was above 5%. A statistical classification framework was built for diagnosing cytomegalovirus status from the catalog of TCR beta chain sequences. In a later analysis, TCR nucleotide sequences were compared against IMGT/GENE-DB human TR gene sequences so that V and J genes could be assigned. A later analysis assigned CDR3 sequences and most-parsimonious VDJ recombination scenarios with the TCRdist pipeline. In a later analysis, each TCR beta chain was defined by its CDR3 amino acid sequence together with its V-gene family, and reads without a unique V-gene family were excluded. As a way to deal with suspected cross-contamination and a sequencing artifact, a later analysis dropped 592 nucleotide sequences that were highly shared and had low generation probability. For each public chain, a later analysis derived a clonal expansion index from normalized ranks of inferred template counts within each repertoire. Generation probabilities in a later analysis came from a VDJ recombination model fitted to out-of-frame rearrangements, and those results were checked against IGoR. In a later analysis, hypergeometric tests were used to score TCR-TCR, TCR-HLA and TCR-CMV co-occurrence, with a repertoire-size bias correction applied to TCR pairs. False discovery rates were estimated in a later analysis by permuting HLA or CMV assignments 20 times. In a later analysis, co-occurring TCRs were grouped using DBSCAN, and TCRdist sequence similarity was added for clustering within HLA-allele-positive subsets. Repertoires with fewer than 30,000 or more than 120,000 public chains were left out of co-occurrence clustering, as were a handful of repertoires with anomalous nucleotide sharing. Entries here come from immuneACCESS through TCRdb and include only in-frame sequences with V and J called. Some clones fail to appear in such tables; in the studies checked, an unresolved V gene covers under half of the shortfall, and the cause of the remainder is unknown. V, J and clone size reflect that table, while D and trimming were determined from the DNA. Counted in this sample were more than 80,000 clones; about 76% of them appeared once. 5% to 7.5% of the sample is held by the ten biggest clonotypes.

On the study overall, not on this receptor specifically: In this cohort, only TCR beta chains were sequenced, and detectable features were limited by the absence of alpha or paired-chain data. Cytomegalovirus status was reported to be diagnosed by the classifier with high specificity and sensitivity in both the original and validation cohorts. Roughly uniform sequencing depth across donors was assumed in presence/absence analyses, although this assumption may not hold. While some public TCRs were present in many individuals, most TCR sequences turned up only very rarely across donors. A further reported finding was that TCR beta sequences accurately predicted the HLA-A and HLA-B alleles for most subjects in the first cohort. According to a later analysis, parvovirus B19, influenza, CMV and Epstein-Barr virus appeared linked to several top co-occurrence clusters. According to the authors, the approach could potentially be generalized to other disease states and immunological phenotypes. A later analysis found that most CMV-associated TCR beta chains appeared HLA-restricted, with HLA associations seemingly driven largely by CMV exposure. In a later analysis, HLA-associated TCR beta chains showed more clonal expansion and lower generation probabilities than non-associated chains that were equally common. In an earlier analysis of some 640 of the donors, most TCR beta V segments were observed in productive rearrangements about 90% or about 30% of the time, broadly matching IMGT annotations. V-gene and J-gene trimming of TCR beta chains was associated with a missense DCLRE1C variant in a later genetic analysis, and the association was replicated in an independent cohort. Linkage disequilibrium might explain the correlated functional status among segregating V segments, but an unknown experimental factor could not be ruled out. At a false discovery rate of 0.05, a later analysis linked around 15,000 TCR beta sequences to specific HLA alleles. Because HLA typing was missing for some donors at each locus, association tests included only the typed subset. Because counts were too low, under 20 rarely observed V segments, including chromosome 9 orphons, were left out of the earlier analysis of approximately 500 of the donors. In the study, 150 to 200 TCR beta chains were listed as associated with cytomegalovirus. Strong co-occurrence of HLA alleles, especially DR and DQ, made assigning TCR associations to individual alleles difficult. The only immune exposure information available for the cohort was CMV serostatus. The sequencing pipeline was judged likely to have produced a cluster of highly shared sequence variants as a technical artifact. Three of the identified cytomegalovirus-associated TCR beta chains were confirmed in vitro to be specific for cytomegalovirus antigens. According to a later genetic analysis, donors in an Asian-associated ancestry cluster had fewer N-insertions in productive TCRs than the approximately 700-donor mean. In a later analysis, TCR association rates were found to vary across HLA loci, with the most associated TCRs seen for DRB1 alleles and the fewest for HLA-C alleles. Because the 87-base-pair reads could not distinguish some IMGT-functional V segments, including TRBV6-2 and TRBV6-3, those segments were excluded.

The cohort was made up of hundreds of healthy bone marrow donors. All cohort members were sampled while nominally healthy, although unrecorded immune exposures were likely present. The donor was CMV seropositive and belonged to the group of 250 to 350 seropositive cohort members. A peripheral blood sample was provided by each donor, and peripheral blood mononuclear cells were used for TCR beta sequencing. The Qiagen DNeasy Blood Extraction Kit was used to extract genomic DNA from the blood cell samples. CDR1 and CDR2, looked up from the germline V gene, are SQVTM and ANQGSEA. From the cysteine up to the phenylalanine, the CDR3 has a length of 17 residues. Of the read, only the CDR3 DNA is kept; its 51 bases are in frame from base 1. V loses 0 bases at its end and J loses 7 bases; junction bases beyond the gene matches: 14.

The chain couples TRBV29-1 to TRBJ2-2, and TRBD1 matches 7 of the central bases. The TCR originated in a woman aged 50 to 65 in good health and CMV-seropositive. Sequenced sample: PBMCs. The DNA is TGCAGCGTTGAAGATGTGGGTCAGAGACAGGGATACGGGGAGCTGTTTTTT. Translated, this is CSVEDVGQRQGYGELFF.